The clone carrying this TCR beta chain was detected ten times or more. Trimming took 3 bases from V and 0 from J, leaving 14 bases between them. The CDR3 is made up of 17 amino acids. Germline V gene sequence: CDR1 KGHDR, CDR2 SFDVKD. This sample is part of a study of human T cells and chemical hapten exposure. TCRdb reprocessed the RACE reads with MiXCR, giving one entry per CDR3 protein. The sample lists fewer than 500,000 distinct CDR3 sequences, around 4.8% seen once, with 2% to 2.5% in the top ten. As to time point: patch test 1, 2 weeks after DPC sensitization. This sample's treatment: therapeutic diphenylcyclopropenone sensitization with weekly scalp DPC. Suited to DPC and affected by alopecia, the donors ranged from 18 to 70 years old.

The sample in question was whole blood, obtained in connection with sensitization to the hapten diphenylcyclopropenone (DPC). This clonotype was sampled from a woman between 50 and 59 years old with alopecia areata. Some clones in this sample may be carry-over from other donors' samples. The V and J genes are TRBV24-1 and TRBJ2-1; maybe TRBD2 (5 bases). The CDR3 DNA follows: TGTGCCACCAGTGATCAAATAGCGTCTAGCTCCTACAATGAGCAGTTCTTC. Translated, it gives CATSDQIASSSYNEQFF.